This TCR beta chain was sequenced in a study of patients and donors after allogeneic stem cell transplantation. Germline V CDR1 and CDR2: SGHVS, FQNEAQ. This CDR3 has 14 residues. V dropped 8 bases and J dropped 1 base, with 14 bases sitting between them. TCRdb processed the RT-PCR reads anew with MiXCR; each CDR3 protein has one entry. Of about 30,000 distinct CDR3 sequences in the sample, roughly 8% were seen once. This clonotype was seen ten or more times. What was sequenced was blood, either unsorted or a sorted T cell fraction (not recorded which). This TCR came from a human donor who was either an allogeneic HSCT recipient or a stem cell or donor lymphocyte infusion donor (not recorded which). It is not recorded whose cells these are; they may come from a transplant donor. V gene TRBV7-8 combines with J gene TRBJ1-1, with no clear D. The CDR3 DNA sequence: TGTGCCAGCCTTCGCGGCAGAGGGAACACTGAAGCTTTCTTT. This codes for CASLRGRGNTEAFF.